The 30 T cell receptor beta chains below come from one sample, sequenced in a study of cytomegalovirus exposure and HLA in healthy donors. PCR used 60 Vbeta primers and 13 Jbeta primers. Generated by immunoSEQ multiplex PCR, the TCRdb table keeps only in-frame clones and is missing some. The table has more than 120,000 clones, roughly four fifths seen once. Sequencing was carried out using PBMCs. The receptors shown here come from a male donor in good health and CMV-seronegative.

The CDR3 loop reads CASSIVQGSGELFF. The CDR3 bases are TGTGCCAGTAGTATAGTACAGGGTTCCGGGGAGCTGTTTTTT. The genes are TRBV19 and TRBJ2-2; D might be TRBD1 (6 bases). Germline values: CDR1 LNHDA, CDR2 SQIVND (reference sequence). This CDR3 region has 14 residues. The V end lost 1 base, the J end lost 6 bases, and 9 bases lay between the germline ends.

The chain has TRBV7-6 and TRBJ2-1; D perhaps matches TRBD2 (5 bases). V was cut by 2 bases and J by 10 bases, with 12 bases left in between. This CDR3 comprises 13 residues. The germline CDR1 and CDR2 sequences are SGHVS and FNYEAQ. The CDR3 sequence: CASSLNGPGEQFF. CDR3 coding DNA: TGTGCCAGCAGCTTAAACGGGCCGGGAGAGCAGTTCTTC.

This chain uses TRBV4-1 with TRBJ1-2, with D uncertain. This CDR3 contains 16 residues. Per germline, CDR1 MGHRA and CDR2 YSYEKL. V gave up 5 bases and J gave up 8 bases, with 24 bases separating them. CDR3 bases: TGCGCCAGCAGCGATATTCCGGAGCCCCAAAAGAAAGGCTACACCTTC. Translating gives CASSDIPEPQKKGYTF.

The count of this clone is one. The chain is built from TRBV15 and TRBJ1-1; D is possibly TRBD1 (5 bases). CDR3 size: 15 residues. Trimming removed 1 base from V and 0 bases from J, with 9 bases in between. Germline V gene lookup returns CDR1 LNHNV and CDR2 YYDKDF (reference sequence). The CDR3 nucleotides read TGTGCCACCAGCAGAGGTGGACACATGAACACTGAAGCTTTCTTT. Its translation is CATSRGGHMNTEAFF.

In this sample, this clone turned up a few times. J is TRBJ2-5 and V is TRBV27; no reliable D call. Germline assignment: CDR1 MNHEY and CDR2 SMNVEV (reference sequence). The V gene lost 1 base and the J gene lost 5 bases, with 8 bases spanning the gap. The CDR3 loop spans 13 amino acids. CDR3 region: CASSLWVGETQYF. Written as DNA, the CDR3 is TGTGCCAGCAGTTTATGGGTCGGGGAGACCCAGTACTTC.

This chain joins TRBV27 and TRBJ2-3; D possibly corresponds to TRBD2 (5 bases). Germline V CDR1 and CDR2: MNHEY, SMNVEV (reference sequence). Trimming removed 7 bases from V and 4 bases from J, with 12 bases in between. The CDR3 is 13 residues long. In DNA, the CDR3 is TGTGCCAGCATGGGAGTCCGTTCAGATACGCAGTATTTT. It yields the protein CASMGVRSDTQYF.

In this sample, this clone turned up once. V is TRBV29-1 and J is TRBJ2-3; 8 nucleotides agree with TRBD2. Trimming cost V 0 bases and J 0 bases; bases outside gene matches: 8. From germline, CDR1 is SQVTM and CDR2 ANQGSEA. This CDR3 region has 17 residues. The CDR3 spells CSVEDNREGLSTDTQYF. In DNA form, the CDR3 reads TGCAGCGTTGAAGATAACCGGGAGGGCCTCAGCACAGATACGCAGTATTTT.

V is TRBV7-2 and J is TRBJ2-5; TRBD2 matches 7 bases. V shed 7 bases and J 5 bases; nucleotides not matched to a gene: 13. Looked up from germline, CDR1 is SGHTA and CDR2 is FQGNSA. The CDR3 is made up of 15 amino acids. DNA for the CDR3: TGTGCCAGCACCGGGGGTGCGGGAGTAGGGGAGACCCAGTACTTC. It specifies CASTGGAGVGETQYF.

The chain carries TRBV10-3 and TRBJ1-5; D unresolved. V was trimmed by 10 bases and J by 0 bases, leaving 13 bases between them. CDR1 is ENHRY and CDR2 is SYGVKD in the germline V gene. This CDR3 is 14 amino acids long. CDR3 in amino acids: CATQKEDSNQPQHF. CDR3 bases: TGTGCCACCCAGAAAGAGGATAGCAATCAGCCCCAGCATTTT.

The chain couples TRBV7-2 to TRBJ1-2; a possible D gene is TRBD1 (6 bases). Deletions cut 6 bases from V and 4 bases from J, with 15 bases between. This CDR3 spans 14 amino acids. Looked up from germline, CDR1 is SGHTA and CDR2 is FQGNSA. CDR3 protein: CASRNREFGYGYTF. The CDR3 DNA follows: TGTGCCAGCAGAAACAGGGAATTTGGCTATGGCTACACCTTC. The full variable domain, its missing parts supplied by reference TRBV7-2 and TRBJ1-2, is GAGVSQSPSNKVTEKGKDVELRCDPISGHTALYWYRQSLGQGLEFLIYFQGNSAPDKSGLPSDRFSAERTGGSVSTLTIQRTQQEDSAVYLCASRNREFGYGYTFGSGTRLTVV.

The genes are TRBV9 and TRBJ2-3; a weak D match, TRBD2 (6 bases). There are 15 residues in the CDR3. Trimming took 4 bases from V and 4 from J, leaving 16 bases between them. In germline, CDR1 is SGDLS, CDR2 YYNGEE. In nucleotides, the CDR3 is TGTGCCAGCAGCATCACCGGGACTGAGTCAGATACGCAGTATTTT. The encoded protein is CASSITGTESDTQYF.

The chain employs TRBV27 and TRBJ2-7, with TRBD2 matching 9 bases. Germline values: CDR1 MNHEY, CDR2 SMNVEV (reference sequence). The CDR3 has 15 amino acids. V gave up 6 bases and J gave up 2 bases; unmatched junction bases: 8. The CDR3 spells CASRLGLAHPYEQYF. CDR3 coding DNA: TGTGCCAGCAGGCTGGGACTAGCTCATCCCTACGAGCAGTACTTC.

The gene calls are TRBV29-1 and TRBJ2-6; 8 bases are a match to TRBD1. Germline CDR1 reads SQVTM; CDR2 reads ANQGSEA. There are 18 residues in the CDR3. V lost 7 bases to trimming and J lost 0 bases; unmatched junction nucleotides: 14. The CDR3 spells CSAIAGGPLISGANVLTF. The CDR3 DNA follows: TGCAGCGCCATCGCAGGGGGCCCGCTGATCTCTGGGGCCAACGTCCTGACTTTC. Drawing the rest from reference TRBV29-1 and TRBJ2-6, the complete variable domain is SAVISQKPSRDICQRGTSLTIQCQVDSQVTMMFWYRQQPGQSLTLIATANQGSEATYESGFVIDKFPISRPNLTFSTLTVSNMSPEDSSIYLCSAIAGGPLISGANVLTFGAGSRLTVL.

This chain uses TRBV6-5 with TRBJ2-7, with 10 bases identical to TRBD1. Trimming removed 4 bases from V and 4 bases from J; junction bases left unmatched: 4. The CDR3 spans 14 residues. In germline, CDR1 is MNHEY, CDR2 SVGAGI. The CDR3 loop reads CASSFGQGVYEQYF. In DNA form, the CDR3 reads TGTGCCAGCAGTTTCGGACAGGGGGTTTACGAGCAGTACTTC.

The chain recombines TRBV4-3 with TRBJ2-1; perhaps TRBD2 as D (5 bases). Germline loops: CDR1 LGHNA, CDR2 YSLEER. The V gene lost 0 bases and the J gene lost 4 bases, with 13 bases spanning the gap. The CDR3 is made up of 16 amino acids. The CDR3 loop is CASSQEAGYRYNEQFF. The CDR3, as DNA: TGCGCCAGCAGCCAAGAGGCGGGCTATAGGTACAATGAGCAGTTCTTC.

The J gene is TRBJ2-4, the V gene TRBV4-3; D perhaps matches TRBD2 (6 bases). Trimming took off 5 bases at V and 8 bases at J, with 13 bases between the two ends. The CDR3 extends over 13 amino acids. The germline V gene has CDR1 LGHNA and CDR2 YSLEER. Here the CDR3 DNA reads TGCGCCAGCAGCGGTCGAGGAGGGGACATTCAGTACTTC. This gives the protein CASSGRGGDIQYF.

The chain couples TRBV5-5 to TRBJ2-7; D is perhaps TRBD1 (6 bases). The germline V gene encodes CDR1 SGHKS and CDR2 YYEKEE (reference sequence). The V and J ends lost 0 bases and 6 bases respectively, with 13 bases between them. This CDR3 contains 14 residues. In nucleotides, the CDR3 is TGTGCCAGCAGCTTGGATACAGGGATAGGCGAGCAGTACTTC. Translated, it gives CASSLDTGIGEQYF.

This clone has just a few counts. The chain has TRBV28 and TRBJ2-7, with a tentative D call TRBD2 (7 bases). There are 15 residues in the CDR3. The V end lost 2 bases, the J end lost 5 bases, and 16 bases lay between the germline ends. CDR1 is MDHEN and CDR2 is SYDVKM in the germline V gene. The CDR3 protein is CASSLRGGQSHEQYF. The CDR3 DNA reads TGTGCCAGCAGTTTAAGGGGGGGCCAGTCCCACGAGCAGTACTTC. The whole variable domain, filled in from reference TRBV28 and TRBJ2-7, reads DVKVTQSSRYLVKRTGEKVFLECVQDMDHENMFWYRQDPGLGLRLIYFSYDVKMKEKGDIPEGYSVSREKKERFSLILESASTNQTSMYLCASSLRGGQSHEQYFGPGTRLTVT.

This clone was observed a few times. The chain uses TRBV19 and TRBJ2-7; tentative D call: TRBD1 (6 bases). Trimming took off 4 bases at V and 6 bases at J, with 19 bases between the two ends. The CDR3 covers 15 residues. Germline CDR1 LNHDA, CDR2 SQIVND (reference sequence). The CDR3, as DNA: TGTGCCAGTAGTACCGGGACACCCCTCGTTTGCGAGCAGTACTTC. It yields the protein CASSTGTPLVCEQYF.

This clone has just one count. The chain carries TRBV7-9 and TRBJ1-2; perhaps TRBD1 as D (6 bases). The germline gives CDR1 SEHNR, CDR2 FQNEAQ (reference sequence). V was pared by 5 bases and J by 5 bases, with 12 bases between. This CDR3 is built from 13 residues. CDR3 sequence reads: CASSPGQRYGYTF. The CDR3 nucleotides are TGTGCCAGCAGCCCTGGACAGCGATATGGCTACACCTTC. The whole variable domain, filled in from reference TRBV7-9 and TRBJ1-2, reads DTGVSQNPRHKITKRGQNVTFRCDPISEHNRLYWYRQTLGQGPEFLTYFQNEAQLEKSRLLSDRFSAERPKGSFSTLEIQRTEQGDSAMYLCASSPGQRYGYTFGSGTRLTVV.

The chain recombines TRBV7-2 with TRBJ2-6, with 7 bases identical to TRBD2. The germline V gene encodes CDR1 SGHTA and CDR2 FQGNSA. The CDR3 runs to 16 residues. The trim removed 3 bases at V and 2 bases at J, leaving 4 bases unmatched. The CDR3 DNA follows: TGTGCCAGCAGCTTTGCGGGAGCTACTGGGGCCAACGTCCTGACTTTC. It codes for CASSFAGATGANVLTF. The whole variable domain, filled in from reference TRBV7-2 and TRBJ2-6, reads GAGVSQSPSNKVTEKGKDVELRCDPISGHTALYWYRQSLGQGLEFLIYFQGNSAPDKSGLPSDRFSAERTGGSVSTLTIQRTQQEDSAVYLCASSFAGATGANVLTFGAGSRLTVL.

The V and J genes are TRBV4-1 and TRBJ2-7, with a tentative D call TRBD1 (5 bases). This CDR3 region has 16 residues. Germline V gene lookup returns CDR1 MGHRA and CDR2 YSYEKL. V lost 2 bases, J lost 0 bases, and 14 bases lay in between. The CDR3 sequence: CASSQSPGIGSYEQYF. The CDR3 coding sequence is TGCGCCAGCAGCCAAAGTCCAGGGATTGGCTCCTACGAGCAGTACTTC.

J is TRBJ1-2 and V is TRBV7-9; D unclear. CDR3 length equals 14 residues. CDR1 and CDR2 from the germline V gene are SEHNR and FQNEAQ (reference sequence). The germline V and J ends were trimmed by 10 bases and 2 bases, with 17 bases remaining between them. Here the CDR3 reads CATGEEGWNYGYTF. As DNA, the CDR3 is TGTGCCACCGGGGAGGAGGGTTGGAACTATGGCTACACCTTC.

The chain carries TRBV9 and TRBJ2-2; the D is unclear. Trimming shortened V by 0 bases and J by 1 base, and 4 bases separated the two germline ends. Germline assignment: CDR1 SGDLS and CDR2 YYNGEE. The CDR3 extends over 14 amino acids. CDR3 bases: TGTGCCAGCAGCGTAGGTCTGAACACCGGGGAGCTGTTTTTT. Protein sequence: CASSVGLNTGELFF.

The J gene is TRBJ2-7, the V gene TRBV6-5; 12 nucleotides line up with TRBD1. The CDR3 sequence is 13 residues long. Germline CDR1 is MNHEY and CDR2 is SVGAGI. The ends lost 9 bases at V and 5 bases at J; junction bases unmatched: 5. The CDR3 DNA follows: TGTGCCAGTGGGACAGGGGGCATCAACGAGCAGTACTTC. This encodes CASGTGGINEQYF.

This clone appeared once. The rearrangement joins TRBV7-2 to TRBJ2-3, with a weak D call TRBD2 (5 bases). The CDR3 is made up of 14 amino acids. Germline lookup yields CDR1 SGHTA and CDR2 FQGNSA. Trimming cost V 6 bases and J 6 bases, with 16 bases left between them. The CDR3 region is CASSPSRDGDTQYF. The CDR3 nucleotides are TGTGCCAGCAGTCCCTCCCGGGATGGGGATACGCAGTATTTT.

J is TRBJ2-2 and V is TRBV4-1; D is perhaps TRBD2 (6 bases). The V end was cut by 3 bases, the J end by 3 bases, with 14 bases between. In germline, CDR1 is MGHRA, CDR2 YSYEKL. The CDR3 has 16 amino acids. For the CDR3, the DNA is TGCGCCAGCAGCCAGGGCGGGGAAGTTCACACCGGGGAGCTGTTTTTT. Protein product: CASSQGGEVHTGELFF.

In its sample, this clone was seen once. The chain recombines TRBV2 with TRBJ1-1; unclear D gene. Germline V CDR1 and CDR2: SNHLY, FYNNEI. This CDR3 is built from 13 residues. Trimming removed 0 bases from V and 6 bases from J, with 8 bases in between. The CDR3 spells CASSEAPWPEAFF. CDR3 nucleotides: TGTGCCAGCAGTGAAGCGCCCTGGCCTGAAGCTTTCTTT.

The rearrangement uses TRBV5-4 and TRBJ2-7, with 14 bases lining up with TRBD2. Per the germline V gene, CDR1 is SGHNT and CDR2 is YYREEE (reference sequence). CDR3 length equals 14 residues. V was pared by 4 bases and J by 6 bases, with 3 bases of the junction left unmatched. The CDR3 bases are TGTGCCAGCAGCACCGGACTAGCGGGAGGCGAGCAGTACTTC. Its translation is CASSTGLAGGEQYF.

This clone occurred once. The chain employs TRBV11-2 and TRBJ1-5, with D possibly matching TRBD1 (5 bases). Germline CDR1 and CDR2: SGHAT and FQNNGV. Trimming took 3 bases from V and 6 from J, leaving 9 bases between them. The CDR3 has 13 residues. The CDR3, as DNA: TGTGCCAGCAGCTTTGGGGGGTTTCAGCCCCAGCATTTT. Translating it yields CASSFGGFQPQHF.